These T cell receptor beta chains were read from a single sample in a study of T cells expressing NK-cell markers. With the 5' RACE reads reprocessed, TCRdb shows one record per CDR3 protein and no DNA. The table gives over 350,000 distinct CDR3 sequences; the top ten clones make up roughly 10% of it. The sample taken for sequencing was blood T cells: a sorted CD56 or NKG2C T cell subset, CD4+ or CD8+ T cells, or bulk PBMC T cells (not recorded which). The receptors shown here come from a woman between 50 and 59 years old in good health. CDR3s include the opening cysteine and the closing phenylalanine or tryptophan.

CDR3 length: 14
V gene: TRBV27
J gene: TRBJ1-2
CDR3 protein: CASRPTGWLYGYTF

CDR3 length: 13
V gene: TRBV3-1
J gene: TRBJ1-4
CDR3 protein: CASSHYTEEKLFF

CDR3 length: 13
V gene: TRBV13
J gene: TRBJ2-2
CDR3 protein: CASSDSGPGELFF

CDR3 length: 14
V gene: TRBV20-1
J gene: TRBJ2-3
CDR3 protein: CSAFLGTGADTQYF

CDR3 length: 15
V gene: TRBV5-1
J gene: TRBJ2-1
CDR3 protein: CASSLASGRHNEQFF

CDR3 length: 12
V gene: TRBV20-1
J gene: TRBJ1-2
CDR3 protein: CSAGGQNYGYTF

CDR3 length: 14
V gene: TRBV3-1
J gene: TRBJ2-3
CDR3 protein: CASRPTIKGGAQYF

CDR3 length: 15
V gene: TRBV20-1
J gene: TRBJ2-3
CDR3 protein: CSARDEGTLTDTQYF

CDR3 length: 15
V gene: TRBV5-1
J gene: TRBJ2-2
CDR3 protein: CASSLGSANTGELFF

CDR3 length: 15
V gene: TRBV11-3
J gene: TRBJ2-1
CDR3 protein: CASSPRARSYNEQFF

CDR3 length: 14
V gene: TRBV6-6
J gene: TRBJ1-6
CDR3 protein: CASRQVQGRSPLHF

CDR3 length: 14
V gene: TRBV4-2
J gene: TRBJ1-5
CDR3 protein: CASSQEPRNQPQHF

CDR3 length: 16
V gene: TRBV12-3/TRBV12-4
J gene: TRBJ2-1
CDR3 protein: CASSPLGRATRNEQFF

CDR3 length: 16
V gene: TRBV6-5
J gene: TRBJ2-3
CDR3 protein: CASSPPVTSSTDTQYF

CDR3 length: 14
V gene: TRBV27
J gene: TRBJ1-2
CDR3 protein: CASSFSRDGFGYTF

CDR3 length: 16
V gene: TRBV24-1
J gene: TRBJ2-1
CDR3 protein: CATSATRDRGFNEQFF

CDR3 length: 15
V gene: TRBV12-3/TRBV12-4
J gene: TRBJ2-5
CDR3 protein: CASSLTGREPGTQYF

CDR3 length: 15
V gene: TRBV3-1
J gene: TRBJ1-1
CDR3 protein: CASSQVSAFYTEAFF

CDR3 length: 12
V gene: TRBV5-1
J gene: TRBJ1-1
CDR3 protein: CASSVDGHEAFF

CDR3 length: 12
V gene: TRBV2
J gene: TRBJ2-1
CDR3 protein: CAGPGTSNEQFF